This entry concerns a single T cell receptor (beta chain). In the source study's methods: Reference gene primer amplification gave estimated nucleated cell counts. Sequencing was performed with immunoSEQ multiplex PCR; in TCRdb, only in-frame clones are kept and a portion is missing. That table is the source of V, J and clone size, and D and trimming were worked out from the DNA. The sample holds 100,000 to 150,000 clones; around 89% are singletons and the top ten take more than 15%. The sample originates from a study of blood T cell repertoires in COVID-19. Study-wide context: The United States, Italy and Spain supplied acute and convalescent COVID-19 samples. PBMCs, B-cell-depleted T cells, or T cells were the source of the cDNA or gDNA that made up the material.

Losses at the gene ends were 0 bases for V and 6 bases for J; bases not matched to a gene: 3. Germline CDR1 is SGHTS and CDR2 is YDEGEE. CDR3 length: 15 residues. The clonotype was recovered from a man aged 50 to 60 with active or convalescent COVID-19. Source material: peripheral blood. The chain joins TRBV5-8 to TRBJ2-1; TRBD2 matches 10 bases. The CDR3 sequence is CASSLALAGANEQFF. The CDR3, as DNA: TGTGCCAGCAGCTTGGCTCTAGCGGGAGCCAATGAGCAGTTCTTC.